These 10 T cell receptor beta chains share one sample of origin, sequenced in a study of blood T cell repertoires in COVID-19 (TCRdb year 2020). The library was obtained by the immunoSEQ multiplex PCR assay. The clones in this table, taken by TCRdb from immuneACCESS, are in-frame only. Not every clone is retained; where verified, under half of the shortfall comes from an unresolved V gene, and the cause of the rest is unknown. The sample has 350,000 or so clones on record, about 90% of them singletons. Together, the top ten hold 0.9% to 1.2% of the sample. Sample: PBMCs or T cells enriched from blood (not recorded which). All receptors come from a woman in her twenties or thirties who had recovered from COVID-19.

The J gene is TRBJ2-5, the V gene TRBV7-2; 12 nucleotides align to TRBD1. The germline V gene encodes CDR1 SGHTA and CDR2 FQGNSA. The CDR3 has 16 residues. Trimming removed 4 bases from V and 9 bases from J; junction bases left unmatched: 12. The chain's CDR3 is CASSSTGQGAVGAQYF. The CDR3 DNA reads as TGTGCCAGCAGCTCGACGGGACAGGGGGCGGTTGGGGCCCAGTACTTC.

The genes are TRBV2 and TRBJ1-5, with D possibly being TRBD1 (5 bases). The V gene lost 9 bases and the J gene lost 7 bases, with 19 bases spanning the gap. Germline V gene data show CDR1 as SNHLY and CDR2 as FYNNEI. This CDR3 region has 14 residues. This CDR3 is CASGAGEVLQPQHF. The CDR3 DNA reads TGTGCCAGTGGGGCGGGGGAGGTATTGCAGCCCCAGCATTTT.

The rearrangement joins TRBV24-1 to TRBJ2-1; the D gene is possibly TRBD1 (6 bases). Trimming took off 2 bases at V and 2 bases at J, with 15 bases between the two ends. Germline V gene sequence: CDR1 KGHDR, CDR2 SFDVKD. The CDR3 sequence is 17 residues long. CDR3 loop: CATSDSLQGFTYNEQFF. The CDR3 region has the DNA TGTGCCACCAGTGATTCGCTACAGGGTTTTACCTACAATGAGCAGTTCTTC.

V is TRBV7-2 and J is TRBJ1-5; D call uncertain. V lost 1 base and J lost 1, with 5 bases in between. Germline V gene sequence: CDR1 SGHTA, CDR2 FQGNSA. The CDR3 has 14 amino acids. CDR3 in DNA: TGTGCCAGCAGCTTAGGGGCAAGCAATCAGCCCCAGCATTTT. Translating it yields CASSLGASNQPQHF.

This clone came up a few times. V is TRBV19 and J is TRBJ1-2; TRBD1 agrees at 11 bases. Germline V lookup: CDR1 LNHDA, CDR2 SQIVND (reference sequence). This CDR3 comprises 14 residues. The V gene end was trimmed by 4 bases and the J gene end by 6 bases; junction bases not matched to a gene: 4. This chain's CDR3 is CASSSWTGGDGYTF. Here the CDR3 DNA reads TGTGCCAGTAGTAGCTGGACAGGGGGCGATGGCTACACCTTC. The full variable domain, completed using reference TRBV19 and TRBJ1-2, is DGGITQSPKYLFRKEGQNVTLSCEQNLNHDAMYWYRQDPGQGLRLIYYSQIVNDFQKGDIAEGYSVSREKKESFPLTVTSAQKNPTAFYLCASSSWTGGDGYTFGSGTRLTVV.

The chain carries TRBV4-1 and TRBJ1-5; D ambiguous. Germline CDR1 MGHRA, CDR2 YSYEKL. V gave up 0 bases and J gave up 4 bases, with 10 bases separating them. This CDR3 contains 15 residues. For the CDR3, the DNA is TGCGCCAGCAGCCAAGAACACAGCCGTAATCAGCCCCAGCATTTT. This encodes CASSQEHSRNQPQHF.

This chain connects TRBV9 to TRBJ2-7; 8 nucleotides align to TRBD1. The CDR3 consists of 13 residues. Per germline, CDR1 SGDLS and CDR2 YYNGEE. V lost 3 bases, J lost 6 bases, and 5 bases stayed unmatched. As DNA, the CDR3 is TGTGCCAGCAGCGCAAACACAGGGGGCGAGCAGTACTTC. The encoded protein is CASSANTGGEQYF. Together with reference TRBV9 and TRBJ2-7, the CDR3 gives the full variable domain: DSGVTQTPKHLITATGQRVTLRCSPRSGDLSVYWYQQSLDQGLQFLIQYYNGEERAKGNILERFSAQQFPDLHSELNLSSLELGDSALYFCASSANTGGEQYFGPGTRLTVT.

The rearrangement joins TRBV2 to TRBJ2-5; TRBD1 agrees at 9 bases. Germline lookup yields CDR1 SNHLY and CDR2 FYNNEI. The CDR3 runs 14 residues. The ends lost 6 bases at V and 5 bases at J; junction bases unmatched: 7. CDR3 nucleotide sequence: TGTGCCAGCAGAGAGACAGGGGGAGGGGAGACCCAGTACTTC. It is translated as CASRETGGGETQYF.

This chain connects TRBV23-1 to TRBJ1-1, with D perhaps matching TRBD1 (5 bases). TRBV23-1 qualifies as an ORF whose function is uncertain. This CDR3 is 13 amino acids long. The ends were cut back, 0 bases at V and 7 bases at J, with 9 bases in the middle. CDR3 residues: CASSQSGGVEAFF. CDR3 nucleotide sequence: TGCGCCAGCAGTCAATCGGGGGGAGTTGAAGCTTTCTTT.

This clone has just one count. V and J are TRBV7-8 and TRBJ1-1; 7 bases align to TRBD1. The CDR3 totals 12 residues. J was trimmed by 6 bases and V by 6 bases; bases with no gene match: 4. CDR1 is SGHVS and CDR2 is FQNEAQ in the germline V gene. The CDR3 spells CASSPGGPEAFF. DNA for the CDR3: TGTGCCAGCAGTCCAGGGGGTCCTGAAGCTTTCTTT.